A selection of T cell receptor beta chains follows, all from one sample in a study of post-analysis software for immune sequencing data. TCRdb called the PCR reads again in MiXCR, with one record for every CDR3 protein. The repertoire holds around 400,000 distinct CDR3 sequences, with approximately 39% as singletons. Sequenced: blood. The origin of the receptors is a girl aged 2-10 years with multiple sclerosis. Each CDR3 is given with its conserved first and last residue. D genes are given only for firm matches. Rows may omit the clone size; those that give it use once, few, many or a size class.

j_call: TRBJ2-3; cdr3_length: 17; clone_size: few; v_call: TRBV10-3; d_call: TRBD2; cdr3_aa: CAITAGRGSDGADTQYF; cdr3_nt: TGTGCCATCACGGCGGGGCGCGGGAGCGACGGTGCAGATACGCAGTATTTT
j_call: TRBJ1-1; cdr3_length: 17; clone_size: .; v_call: TRBV6-2/TRBV6-3; d_call: TRBD1; cdr3_aa: CASSSRQGRLMNTEAFF; cdr3_nt: TGTGCCAGCAGTTCGCGACAGGGTCGGCTAATGAACACTGAAGCTTTCTTT
j_call: TRBJ2-1; cdr3_length: 15; clone_size: .; v_call: TRBV7-9; d_call: TRBD2; cdr3_aa: CASSFWGTSANEQFF; cdr3_nt: TGTGCCAGCAGCTTTTGGGGGACTAGCGCCAATGAGCAGTTCTTC
j_call: TRBJ2-7; cdr3_length: 13; clone_size: few; v_call: TRBV6-2/TRBV6-3; d_call: .; cdr3_aa: CASSYTRYYEQYF; cdr3_nt: TGTGCCAGCAGTTACACGAGATACTACGAGCAGTACTTC
j_call: TRBJ1-6; cdr3_length: 17; clone_size: .; v_call: TRBV28; d_call: TRBD1; cdr3_aa: CASSSPGQGRYNSPLHF; cdr3_nt: TGTGCCAGCAGTTCGCCGGGACAGGGACGTTATAATTCACCCCTCCACTTT
j_call: TRBJ2-1; cdr3_length: 13; clone_size: .; v_call: TRBV29-1; d_call: .; cdr3_aa: CSVLTQLWNEQFF; cdr3_nt: TGCAGCGTCCTAACCCAGCTCTGGAATGAGCAGTTCTTC
j_call: TRBJ2-1; cdr3_length: 15; clone_size: few; v_call: TRBV19; d_call: .; cdr3_aa: CASRNQPDLYNEQFF; cdr3_nt: TGTGCCAGTAGAAACCAGCCTGACTTGTACAATGAGCAGTTCTTC
j_call: TRBJ2-5; cdr3_length: 14; clone_size: few; v_call: TRBV29-1; d_call: .; cdr3_aa: CSVETGRERTPQYF; cdr3_nt: TGCAGCGTTGAGACAGGGCGGGAACGAACACCTCAGTACTTC
j_call: TRBJ1-5; cdr3_length: 13; clone_size: few; v_call: TRBV12-3/TRBV12-4; d_call: .; cdr3_aa: CASSLTREQPQHF; cdr3_nt: TGTGCCAGCAGTTTGACGCGGGAGCAGCCCCAGCATTTT
j_call: TRBJ2-6; cdr3_length: 16; clone_size: .; v_call: TRBV20-1; d_call: .; cdr3_aa: CSARERATSGANVLTF; cdr3_nt: TGCAGTGCTAGAGAGAGGGCCACCTCTGGGGCCAACGTCCTGACTTTC
j_call: TRBJ2-5; cdr3_length: 18; clone_size: .; v_call: TRBV13; d_call: TRBD1; cdr3_aa: CASSLVLQTGPPQETQYF; cdr3_nt: TGTGCCAGCAGCTTAGTTCTACAGACAGGGCCCCCCCAAGAGACCCAGTACTTC
j_call: TRBJ2-7; cdr3_length: 11; clone_size: .; v_call: TRBV20-1; d_call: .; cdr3_aa: CSAKGPHEQYF; cdr3_nt: TGCAGTGCTAAGGGACCCCACGAGCAGTACTTC
j_call: TRBJ1-4; cdr3_length: 12; clone_size: .; v_call: TRBV9; d_call: .; cdr3_aa: CASSVGGRELFF; cdr3_nt: TGTGCCAGCAGCGTGGGGGGTAGGGAACTGTTTTTT
j_call: TRBJ2-3; cdr3_length: 15; clone_size: few; v_call: TRBV7-2; d_call: .; cdr3_aa: CASSLARQPTDTQYF; cdr3_nt: TGTGCCAGCAGCTTAGCGCGTCAGCCCACAGATACGCAGTATTTT
j_call: TRBJ1-2; cdr3_length: 12; clone_size: .; v_call: TRBV2; d_call: .; cdr3_aa: CASTGTHYGYTF; cdr3_nt: TGTGCCAGCACCGGGACCCACTATGGCTACACCTTC
j_call: TRBJ2-1; cdr3_length: 16; clone_size: few; v_call: TRBV7-9; d_call: TRBD2; cdr3_aa: CASSSPTSGSDNEQFF; cdr3_nt: TGTGCCAGCAGCTCCCCAACTAGCGGTTCGGATAATGAGCAGTTCTTC
j_call: TRBJ2-4; cdr3_length: 14; clone_size: few; v_call: TRBV7-6; d_call: TRBD1; cdr3_aa: CASSSGQGRNIQYF; cdr3_nt: TGTGCCAGCAGCTCGGGACAGGGGAGAAACATTCAGTACTTC
j_call: TRBJ1-1; cdr3_length: 14; clone_size: few; v_call: TRBV20-1; d_call: .; cdr3_aa: CSARTGRVNTEAFF; cdr3_nt: TGCAGTGCTAGAACGGGCAGAGTGAACACTGAAGCTTTCTTT
j_call: TRBJ2-5; cdr3_length: 13; clone_size: .; v_call: TRBV7-2; d_call: .; cdr3_aa: CASSLDGGRTQYF; cdr3_nt: TGTGCCAGCAGCTTAGATGGGGGCCGGACCCAGTACTTC
j_call: TRBJ2-5; cdr3_length: 12; clone_size: few; v_call: TRBV20-1; d_call: .; cdr3_aa: CSAAGQRETQYF; cdr3_nt: TGCAGTGCCGCGGGACAGAGAGAGACCCAGTACTTC
j_call: TRBJ1-2; cdr3_length: 15; clone_size: .; v_call: TRBV12-3/TRBV12-4; d_call: TRBD1; cdr3_aa: CASSSGGQSGYGYTF; cdr3_nt: TGTGCCAGCAGTTCAGGGGGACAGTCTGGCTATGGCTACACCTTC
j_call: TRBJ1-2; cdr3_length: 15; clone_size: .; v_call: TRBV28; d_call: .; cdr3_aa: CASSLTVLANYGYTF; cdr3_nt: TGTGCCAGCAGTTTGACGGTCCTTGCTAACTATGGCTACACCTTC
j_call: TRBJ2-1; cdr3_length: 17; clone_size: .; v_call: TRBV4-3; d_call: .; cdr3_aa: CASSPLFHSATYNEQFF; cdr3_nt: TGCGCCAGCAGCCCTTTGTTTCACTCCGCTACCTACAATGAGCAGTTCTTC
j_call: TRBJ2-7; cdr3_length: 13; clone_size: .; v_call: TRBV6-6; d_call: TRBD2; cdr3_aa: CASSYSTSGSMYF; cdr3_nt: TGTGCCAGCAGTTACTCGACTAGCGGGAGCATGTACTTC
j_call: TRBJ1-2; cdr3_length: 11; clone_size: .; v_call: TRBV28; d_call: .; cdr3_aa: CAIKSLVGYTF; cdr3_nt: TGTGCCATTAAGAGCTTAGTTGGCTACACCTTC
j_call: TRBJ2-7; cdr3_length: 15; clone_size: .; v_call: TRBV5-1; d_call: TRBD1; cdr3_aa: CASSSRRDRSYEQYF; cdr3_nt: TGCGCCAGCAGCAGCCGCCGGGACAGATCCTACGAGCAGTACTTC
j_call: TRBJ2-7; cdr3_length: 15; clone_size: few; v_call: TRBV7-2; d_call: .; cdr3_aa: CASSLVVGGAYEQYF; cdr3_nt: TGTGCCAGCAGCTTAGTAGTTGGAGGAGCCTACGAGCAGTACTTC
j_call: TRBJ2-1; cdr3_length: 14; clone_size: .; v_call: TRBV5-1; d_call: TRBD2; cdr3_aa: CASGLAGNYNEQFF; cdr3_nt: TGCGCCAGCGGATTAGCGGGAAACTACAATGAGCAGTTCTTC
j_call: TRBJ1-5; cdr3_length: 13; clone_size: .; v_call: TRBV12-3/TRBV12-4; d_call: TRBD1; cdr3_aa: CASSLQGGQSQHF; cdr3_nt: TGTGCCAGCAGCCTACAGGGGGGTCAGTCGCAGCATTTT
j_call: TRBJ1-2; cdr3_length: 15; clone_size: .; v_call: TRBV2; d_call: TRBD1; cdr3_aa: CASSAPTGACYGYTF; cdr3_nt: TGTGCCAGCAGTGCCCCGACAGGGGCCTGCTATGGCTACACCTTC
j_call: TRBJ2-1; cdr3_length: 15; clone_size: .; v_call: TRBV7-3; d_call: TRBD2; cdr3_aa: CASSICSGIYNEQFF; cdr3_nt: TGTGCCAGCAGCATTTGTAGCGGGATTTACAATGAGCAGTTCTTC
j_call: TRBJ2-7; cdr3_length: 18; clone_size: few; v_call: TRBV27; d_call: .; cdr3_aa: CASTPRSSFGGFTYEQYF; cdr3_nt: TGTGCCAGCACCCCGCGTAGTAGTTTCGGCGGTTTTACCTACGAGCAGTACTTC
j_call: TRBJ2-1; cdr3_length: 15; clone_size: few; v_call: TRBV20-1; d_call: TRBD2; cdr3_aa: CSARSASGLLNEQFF; cdr3_nt: TGCAGTGCTAGGTCTGCTAGCGGGTTACTCAATGAGCAGTTCTTC
j_call: TRBJ2-1; cdr3_length: 18; clone_size: many; v_call: TRBV21-1; d_call: .; cdr3_aa: CASSKGGLAGSSYNEQFF; cdr3_nt: TGTGCCAGCAGCAAAGGTGGACTAGCGGGGAGCTCCTACAATGAGCAGTTCTTC
j_call: TRBJ2-5; cdr3_length: 12; clone_size: .; v_call: TRBV3-1; d_call: .; cdr3_aa: CASNEGQETQYF; cdr3_nt: TGTGCCAGCAACGAGGGGCAAGAGACCCAGTACTTC
j_call: TRBJ2-7; cdr3_length: 13; clone_size: few; v_call: TRBV5-1; d_call: TRBD2; cdr3_aa: CASSPGLGVEQYF; cdr3_nt: TGCGCCAGCAGCCCGGGACTAGGGGTCGAGCAGTACTTC
j_call: TRBJ2-7; cdr3_length: 15; clone_size: .; v_call: TRBV27; d_call: .; cdr3_aa: CASSLWAGGNHEQYF; cdr3_nt: TGTGCCAGCAGTTTATGGGCAGGGGGGAACCACGAGCAGTACTTC
j_call: TRBJ2-1; cdr3_length: 17; clone_size: .; v_call: TRBV4-1; d_call: TRBD2; cdr3_aa: CASGGRAGGLLVNEQFF; cdr3_nt: TGCGCCAGCGGCGGGCGAGCGGGGGGGCTTCTTGTGAATGAGCAGTTCTTC
j_call: TRBJ2-1; cdr3_length: 16; clone_size: .; v_call: TRBV28; d_call: .; cdr3_aa: CASSLGDELSYNEQFF; cdr3_nt: TGTGCCAGCAGTTTGGGGGACGAGCTCTCCTACAATGAGCAGTTCTTC
j_call: TRBJ2-5; cdr3_length: 13; clone_size: .; v_call: TRBV3-1; d_call: .; cdr3_aa: CASSQTSQETQYF; cdr3_nt: TGTGCCAGCAGCCAGACATCCCAAGAGACCCAGTACTTC
j_call: TRBJ2-1; cdr3_length: 13; clone_size: .; v_call: TRBV7-3; d_call: .; cdr3_aa: CASSPMGRPLQFF; cdr3_nt: TGTGCCAGCAGCCCTATGGGTAGGCCCCTGCAGTTCTTC
j_call: TRBJ2-4; cdr3_length: 14; clone_size: .; v_call: TRBV2; d_call: .; cdr3_aa: CASSEGRTKNIQYF; cdr3_nt: TGTGCCAGCAGTGAAGGTCGGACCAAAAACATTCAGTACTTC
j_call: TRBJ2-1; cdr3_length: 16; clone_size: .; v_call: TRBV7-9; d_call: TRBD1; cdr3_aa: CASSPSGQPKNNEQFF; cdr3_nt: TGTGCCAGCAGCCCCTCGGGACAGCCAAAGAACAATGAGCAGTTCTTC
j_call: TRBJ2-7; cdr3_length: 15; clone_size: few; v_call: TRBV7-2; d_call: .; cdr3_aa: CASSYPGLTYYEQYF; cdr3_nt: TGTGCCAGCAGCTATCCGGGACTGACCTACTACGAGCAGTACTTC
j_call: TRBJ2-5; cdr3_length: 14; clone_size: few; v_call: TRBV29-1; d_call: TRBD2; cdr3_aa: CSVGTSGGWETQYF; cdr3_nt: TGCAGCGTCGGGACTAGCGGGGGATGGGAGACCCAGTACTTC
j_call: TRBJ1-4; cdr3_length: 16; clone_size: .; v_call: TRBV11-2; d_call: TRBD1; cdr3_aa: CASSVDRAFLREKLFF; cdr3_nt: TGTGCCAGCAGCGTGGACAGGGCCTTCCTACGCGAAAAACTGTTTTTT
j_call: TRBJ2-1; cdr3_length: 12; clone_size: few; v_call: TRBV20-1; d_call: .; cdr3_aa: CSANNIYNEQFF; cdr3_nt: TGCAGTGCTAATAACATCTACAATGAGCAGTTCTTC
j_call: TRBJ1-5; cdr3_length: 12; clone_size: .; v_call: TRBV12-3/TRBV12-4; d_call: .; cdr3_aa: CASSFRRQPQHF; cdr3_nt: TGTGCCAGCAGCTTCAGACGGCAGCCCCAGCATTTT